Following are 32 T cell receptor beta chains from one sample sequenced in a study of shared clonotypes between healthy human individuals. The data were produced by immunoSEQ multiplex PCR, yet TCRdb's version contains in-frame clones alone and is incomplete. Among over a million clones listed, approximately 98% were seen once. Sequenced: naive CD4+ T cells sorted from blood. Regarding subset: CD45RA+ positively selected. The receptors here all came from a man younger than 45 in good health.

The rearrangement joins TRBV27 to TRBJ2-1; TRBD2 is a possible D gene (7 bases). The germline CDR1 and CDR2 sequences are MNHEY and SMNVEV (reference sequence). CDR3 size: 16 residues. V dropped 5 bases and J dropped 1 base, with 15 bases sitting between them. The CDR3 DNA reads TGTGCCAGCAGTACTAGAGGGGGAGGGTCCTACAATGAGCAGTTCTTC. This gives the protein CASSTRGGGSYNEQFF.

This clone was found once. J is TRBJ2-5 and V is TRBV27; D assignment may be TRBD1 or TRBD2 (6 bases each). The V gene lost 2 bases and the J gene lost 5 bases, with 9 bases spanning the gap. CDR1 and CDR2 (germline): MNHEY, SMNVEV (reference sequence). This CDR3 comprises 13 residues. The CDR3, as DNA: TGTGCCAGCAGTTTAGGGGGGCACGAGACCCAGTACTTC. Translation: CASSLGGHETQYF.

The chain uses TRBV6-5 and TRBJ1-2; D gene ambiguous. V was shortened by 5 bases and J by 4 bases, with 17 bases between the two germline ends. The germline CDR1 and CDR2 sequences are MNHEY and SVGAGI. This CDR3 spans 15 amino acids. CDR3 in DNA: TGTGCCAGCAGTCCAAACAATTTAGAGGTCTATGGCTACACCTTC. Protein product: CASSPNNLEVYGYTF.

The chain is built from TRBV7-8 and TRBJ1-5; no reliable D call. The CDR3 spans 16 residues. Germline CDR1 reads SGHVS; CDR2 reads FQNEAQ. Trimming pared 5 bases from V and 9 bases from J, leaving 23 bases between. The CDR3 DNA follows: TGTGCCAGCAGCCCTATTGCCATCCTATCTCCCTCGCCCCAGCATTTT. Translation: CASSPIAILSPSPQHF.

The gene calls are TRBV13 and TRBJ2-1, with 7 bases identical to TRBD1. The CDR3 loop spans 16 amino acids. The ends lost 5 bases at V and 0 bases at J; junction bases unmatched: 7. The germline CDR1 and CDR2 sequences are PRHDT and FYEKMQ (reference sequence). CDR3 protein: CASSENRGVSYNEQFF. CDR3 bases: TGTGCCAGCAGCGAAAACAGGGGAGTCTCCTACAATGAGCAGTTCTTC.

This chain uses TRBV18 with TRBJ1-1; 7 positions match TRBD1. From germline, CDR1 is KGHSH and CDR2 LQKENI. This CDR3 has 13 amino acids. V lost 5 bases and J lost 4; bases outside the gene matches: 4. Here the CDR3 reads CASSGQGGTEAFF. The CDR3 region has the DNA TGTGCCAGCTCAGGGCAGGGGGGCACTGAAGCTTTCTTT.

This chain joins TRBV14 and TRBJ2-1; 16 bases fit TRBD2. The length of the CDR3 is 19 residues. Losses at the gene ends were 2 bases for V and 5 bases for J; bases not matched to a gene: 9. Germline V lookup: CDR1 SGHDN, CDR2 FVKESK. The CDR3 DNA follows: TGTGCCAGCAGCCAAAAGGGACTAGCGGGAGGGGTGTTCCACAATGAGCAGTTCTTC. This sequence encodes CASSQKGLAGGVFHNEQFF.

The rearrangement uses TRBV1 and TRBJ2-1; the listed D gene, TRBD1, was not tested against the DNA. TRBV1 is marked as a pseudogene. The CDR3 is 11 amino acids. The CDR3 sequence is CTSSQVQEQFF. CDR3 DNA: TGCACCAGCAGCCAAGTTCAAGAGCAGTTCTTC.

Regarding this clone: The sample holds other DNA sequences that translate to the same CDR3. This chain joins TRBV7-8 and TRBJ2-2, with D possibly being TRBD1 (6 bases). V was cut by 0 bases and J by 2 bases, with 7 bases left in between. The CDR3 has 15 residues. The germline gives CDR1 SGHVS, CDR2 FQNEAQ. The CDR3 protein is CASSLAGTNTGELFF. The DNA for the CDR3 is TGTGCCAGCAGCTTAGCCGGGACAAACACCGGGGAGCTGTTTTTT.

A word on this clone: At the DNA level, this CDR3 is encoded by other sequences in the same sample as well. V is TRBV5-1 and J is TRBJ2-7, with D tentatively TRBD1 (6 bases). Trimming took off 0 bases at V and 2 bases at J, with 9 bases between the two ends. Germline V gene data show CDR1 as SGHRS and CDR2 as YFSETQ. The CDR3 length is 14 residues. The CDR3 region is CASSLGGQAYEQYF. The CDR3 DNA reads TGCGCCAGCAGCTTGGGGGGACAAGCCTACGAGCAGTACTTC.

The rearrangement uses TRBV9 and TRBJ2-2; D is unclear. Germline CDR1 and CDR2: SGDLS and YYNGEE. Trimming took off 0 bases at V and 5 bases at J, with 8 bases between the two ends. This CDR3 has 14 residues. The CDR3 DNA sequence: TGTGCCAGCAGCGTAGATCTGAGGACCGGGGAGCTGTTTTTT. This gives the protein CASSVDLRTGELFF.

This chain links TRBV7-9 with TRBJ2-7; D tentatively reads TRBD1 or TRBD2 (5 bases each). V dropped 7 bases and J dropped 2 bases, with 15 bases sitting between them. The V gene's germline CDR1 is SEHNR and CDR2 FQNEAQ (reference sequence). This CDR3 region has 14 residues. CDR3 coding DNA: TGTGCCAGCACCCAACCCGGGGACCCCTACGAGCAGTACTTC. Translation gives CASTQPGDPYEQYF. The whole variable domain, filled in from reference TRBV7-9 and TRBJ2-7, reads DTGVSQNPRHKITKRGQNVTFRCDPISEHNRLYWYRQTLGQGPEFLTYFQNEAQLEKSRLLSDRFSAERPKGSFSTLEIQRTEQGDSAMYLCASTQPGDPYEQYFGPGTRLTVT.

The rearrangement links TRBV9 to TRBJ2-3; possibly TRBD2 for D (6 bases). V was pared by 3 bases and J by 4 bases, with 12 bases between. The CDR3 has 14 residues. CDR1 SGDLS and CDR2 YYNGEE come from the germline V gene. The CDR3 nucleotides are TGTGCCAGCAGCGAGCGGGCTTGGGCAGATACGCAGTATTTT. This translates into CASSERAWADTQYF.

The V gene is TRBV6-5, the J gene TRBJ2-7; perhaps D is TRBD1 or TRBD2 (5 bases each). The germline gives CDR1 MNHEY, CDR2 SVGAGI. V lost 10 bases to trimming and J lost 2 bases, with 9 bases between them. This CDR3 region has 11 residues. The CDR3 coding sequence is TGTGCCACCGGGACGCCCTACGAGCAGTACTTC. Its protein is CATGTPYEQYF.

The rearrangement joins TRBV5-1 to TRBJ2-7, with TRBD1 matching 10 bases. With 4 bases clipped from V and 5 bases from J, the junction kept 6 bases outside the gene matches. Germline values: CDR1 SGHRS, CDR2 YFSETQ. The CDR3 extends over 14 amino acids. The CDR3 loop is CASSPVGTGDEQYF. DNA of the CDR3: TGCGCCAGCAGCCCAGTAGGGACAGGGGACGAGCAGTACTTC. The variable domain in full, with the rest retrieved from reference TRBV5-1 and TRBJ2-7, is KAGVTQTPRYLIKTRGQQVTLSCSPISGHRSVSWYQQTPGQGLQFLFEYFSETQRNKGNFPGRFSGRQFSNSRSEMNVSTLELGDSALYLCASSPVGTGDEQYFGPGTRLTVT.

The rearrangement joins TRBV6-6 to TRBJ2-7; TRBD1 is a possible D gene (6 bases). Germline V CDR1 and CDR2: MNHNY, SVGAGI (reference sequence). CDR3 length: 14 amino acids. Trimming removed 5 bases from V and 5 bases from J, with 16 bases in between. CDR3 DNA: TGTGCCAGCAGTCCCTCAGGGGTATCTAACGAGCAGTACTTC. It translates to CASSPSGVSNEQYF.

V is TRBV28 and J is TRBJ2-1; D is undetermined. Germline lookup yields CDR1 MDHEN and CDR2 SYDVKM. V dropped 5 bases and J dropped 0 bases, with 11 bases sitting between them. The CDR3 has 15 amino acids. DNA for the CDR3: TGTGCCAGCAGTCCATCTCTAAGCTCCTACAATGAGCAGTTCTTC. Translated: CASSPSLSSYNEQFF. Using reference TRBV28 and TRBJ2-1 for the parts outside the CDR3, the full variable domain is DVKVTQSSRYLVKRTGEKVFLECVQDMDHENMFWYRQDPGLGLRLIYFSYDVKMKEKGDIPEGYSVSREKKERFSLILESASTNQTSMYLCASSPSLSSYNEQFFGPGTRLTVL.

The chain has TRBV5-4 and TRBJ2-1; 10 positions agree with TRBD1. The V gene's germline CDR1 is SGHNT and CDR2 YYREEE (reference sequence). Trimming at V came to 6 bases and at J to 4 bases, leaving 10 bases not matched to a gene. The CDR3 is 16 amino acids. The CDR3 DNA sequence: TGTGCCAGCAACCCGGCGGGACAGGGGCCTTACAATGAGCAGTTCTTC. It specifies CASNPAGQGPYNEQFF.

The J gene is TRBJ2-3, the V gene TRBV13; 8 nucleotides match TRBD2. CDR1 is PRHDT, CDR2 FYEKMQ, per germline (reference sequence). This CDR3 spans 16 amino acids. The junction had 5 bases not matched to a gene; V was cut back by 3 bases and J by 0 bases. The DNA for the CDR3 is TGTGCCAGCAGCTTTAGCGGGGTAGCTAGCACAGATACGCAGTATTTT. Translating it yields CASSFSGVASTDTQYF. Supplemented by reference TRBV13 and TRBJ2-3, the full variable domain reads AAGVIQSPRHLIKEKRETATLKCYPIPRHDTVYWYQQGPGQDPQFLISFYEKMQSDKGSIPDRFSAQQFSDYHSELNMSSLELGDSALYFCASSFSGVASTDTQYFGPGTRLTVL.

The gene calls are TRBV2 and TRBJ1-3; the match to TRBD1 covers 8 bases. Trimming at V came to 8 bases and at J to 2 bases, leaving 5 bases not matched to a gene. The germline CDR1 and CDR2 sequences are SNHLY and FYNNEI. CDR3 length equals 14 residues. DNA for the CDR3: TGTGCCAGCGGGTCGGACAGGGCTGGAAACACCATATATTTT. Translation: CASGSDRAGNTIYF.

CDR3 protein: CASSGTPVSYEQYF. The DNA for the CDR3 is TGTGCCAGCAGCGGGACACCCGTCTCCTACGAGCAGTACTTC. The V gene is TRBV28, the J gene TRBJ2-7; tentatively, D is TRBD1 (6 bases). V lost 6 bases and J 0 bases, leaving 12 bases between the germline ends. CDR1 and CDR2 (germline): MDHEN, SYDVKM. The CDR3 is 14 residues long.

The chain couples TRBV30 to TRBJ1-1; a weak D match, TRBD1 (5 bases). This CDR3 is 14 amino acids long. V gave up 5 bases and J gave up 3 bases, with 16 bases separating them. Germline CDR1 reads GTSNPN; CDR2 reads SVGIG (reference sequence). The CDR3 sequence: CAWQWRREDTEAFF. In DNA form, the CDR3 reads TGTGCCTGGCAATGGCGCAGGGAGGACACTGAAGCTTTCTTT.

The J gene is TRBJ2-7, the V gene TRBV7-3; D is unclear. This CDR3 region has 14 residues. V lost 6 bases and J lost 0, with 12 bases in between. Germline assignment: CDR1 SGHTA and CDR2 FQGTGA. The CDR3 DNA follows: TGTGCCAGCAGTGCTACAGCCAGCTCCTACGAGCAGTACTTC. Translating it yields CASSATASSYEQYF.

The chain links TRBV5-6 to TRBJ2-5; D is undetermined. The CDR3 has 12 amino acids. The V end lost 4 bases, the J end lost 0 bases, and 4 bases lay between the germline ends. CDR1 is SGHDT and CDR2 is YYEEEE in the germline V gene. The CDR3 sequence: CASSAYQETQYF. The CDR3 region has the DNA TGTGCCAGCAGCGCCTACCAAGAGACCCAGTACTTC.

In its sample, this clone was seen once. The rearrangement uses TRBV27 and TRBJ1-4; D remains unclear. The CDR3 is 14 residues long. Germline CDR1 reads MNHEY; CDR2 reads SMNVEV (reference sequence). The V gene lost 2 bases and the J gene lost 8 bases, with 12 bases spanning the gap. Here the CDR3 reads CASSLIGLQEKLFF. The CDR3 DNA reads as TGTGCCAGCAGTTTAATCGGTCTGCAGGAAAAACTGTTTTTT.

V is TRBV19 and J is TRBJ1-1; perhaps TRBD1 as D (5 bases). Per the germline V gene, CDR1 is LNHDA and CDR2 is SQIVND (reference sequence). The V end was cut by 6 bases, the J end by 3 bases, with 17 bases between. This CDR3 is built from 15 residues. The CDR3 coding sequence is TGTGCCAGTAGGAGGGAGGGCAGGGAGCACACTGAAGCTTTCTTT. It encodes CASRREGREHTEAFF.

The chain is built from TRBV5-6 and TRBJ1-2, with D possibly being TRBD1 (5 bases). Trimming took 1 base from V and 6 from J, leaving 10 bases between them. The germline V gene encodes CDR1 SGHDT and CDR2 YYEEEE. The CDR3 covers 13 residues. The CDR3 nucleotides read TGTGCCAGCAGCTTGCAGGGAATCCATGGCTACACCTTC. This encodes CASSLQGIHGYTF.

The J gene is TRBJ2-1, the V gene TRBV4-3, with TRBD1 matching 7 bases. This CDR3 spans 19 amino acids. The germline gives CDR1 LGHNA, CDR2 YSLEER. V lost 0 bases to trimming and J lost 2 bases; unmatched junction nucleotides: 13. The DNA for the CDR3 is TGCGCCAGCAGCCAAGACCCCGTTACAACAGGGGCACCCTACAATGAGCAGTTCTTC. This gives the protein CASSQDPVTTGAPYNEQFF.

The chain couples TRBV30 to TRBJ2-7; 9 nucleotides match TRBD2. The germline gives CDR1 GTSNPN, CDR2 SVGIG (reference sequence). The CDR3 runs 15 residues. V shed 3 bases and J 5 bases; nucleotides not matched to a gene: 11. CDR3 nucleotide sequence: TGTGCCTGGAGCTCTCCTAGCGGGAAGGTGGACGAGCAGTACTTC. Its translation is CAWSSPSGKVDEQYF. Together with reference TRBV30 and TRBJ2-7, the CDR3 gives the full variable domain: SQTIHQWPATLVQPVGSPLSLECTVEGTSNPNLYWYRQAAGRGLQLLFYSVGIGQISSEVPQNLSASRPQDRQFILSSKKLLLSDSGFYLCAWSSPSGKVDEQYFGPGTRLTVT.

The J gene is TRBJ1-1, the V gene TRBV13; the D is unclear. This CDR3 comprises 17 residues. CDR1 is PRHDT and CDR2 is FYEKMQ in the germline V gene (reference sequence). Trimming left V 2 bases short and J 1 base short, with 17 bases between. For the CDR3, the DNA is TGTGCCAGCAGCTTAACGTTCCGGAGGGCGAGGAACACTGAAGCTTTCTTT. Protein: CASSLTFRRARNTEAFF.

Concerning this clone itself: In the same sample, other DNA sequences code for this CDR3. The chain employs TRBV28 and TRBJ1-1, with D maybe TRBD1 (5 bases). The V and J ends lost 11 bases and 5 bases respectively, with 12 bases between them. The V gene's germline CDR1 is MDHEN and CDR2 SYDVKM. This CDR3 comprises 11 residues. CDR3: CASRRGTEAFF. CDR3 in DNA: TGTGCCTCAAGGCGGGGGACTGAAGCTTTCTTT.

The rearrangement uses TRBV14 and TRBJ2-7; TRBD2 matches at 9 bases. CDR1 SGHDN and CDR2 FVKESK come from the germline V gene. The ends lost 1 base at V and 4 bases at J; junction bases unmatched: 5. The CDR3 has 15 residues. CDR3 nucleotides: TGTGCCAGCAGCCAAGGGGTACTAGCGGGTTACGAGCAGTACTTC. Amino acid sequence: CASSQGVLAGYEQYF.